This note documents a single TCR beta chain sequence. This clonotype has only a few counts. This clone's antigen is unknown. No quality values exist for individual bases; no much larger clone is one base distant. This sample was taken from a study of blood T cells in healthy people across ages (dated by TCRdb to between 2014 and 2017). For context, the study as a whole: In model experiments, template switching captured roughly one uniquely barcoded TCR beta cDNA molecule for every two T cells. To avoid experimental bias, donors of different ages were randomly spread across the sequencing lanes. Age-related changes in TCR beta repertoire diversity were measured in the study by deep sequencing normalized with unique cDNA molecular identifiers. Using the same blood draw, the study looked at two additional independent replicas of 1 million unique cDNA reads for two donors, one aged 18 to 29 and the other aged 80 or older. The donors were split into four age groups: young (average approximately 16 years), middle-aged (nearly 40), aged (more than 60) and long-lived (over 75).

Donors were 39 systemically healthy Caucasian individuals from Russia aged roughly 6 to 100 years. Ten milliliters of peripheral blood were drawn from each donor into EDTA-treated Vacutainer tubes. Ficoll-Paque density-gradient centrifugation was used to isolate PBMCs, with at least 6 million obtained per sample. Trizol reagent was used to extract total RNA from PBMCs, with at least 5.5 micrograms per sample. Naive CD45RAhigh/CD27high T cell percentages were measured by flow cytometry on a PBMC aliquot from every donor. The paper's findings and limits, for the study overall: A strong correlation was found between observed TCR beta diversity and the percentage of naive T cells measured by flow cytometry. Compared with the aged group, the long-lived group had more naive CD4+ T cells, fewer expanded clones and increased TCR diversity, a pattern suggesting age selection. Bulk unsorted PBMC profiling prevented conclusive comparison of naive and antigen-experienced compartments. Estimates of total diversity from one million sequenced T cells were regarded as lower bounds and underestimates. Because donor CMV infection status was unknown, age-related changes in expanded clonotypes were potentially confounded. Observed TCR beta diversity per million T cells fell roughly linearly with age, and a significant reduction was already apparent by age around 39.

The method was 5' RACE. A second PCR of roughly 7 to 11 cycles was performed with a sample-barcoded 5' primer and a J-beta primer mix. A unique molecular identifier was introduced onto each TCR beta cDNA molecule by a template-switch 5' adaptor carrying 12 random nucleotides. Each sample yielded at least 2.5 million CDR3-containing paired-end reads. All of the RNA was converted into first-strand cDNA using the Mint cDNA synthesis kit, with a TRBC-specific oligonucleotide serving as the primer. All cDNA was treated with uracil-DNA glycosylase and then went through a first 18-cycle PCR with the universal primers M1SS and BC2_uni_R. Per the authors' processing: Each sample was normalized by randomly selecting 1 million high-quality reads, each carrying a distinct molecular identifier. Reads with shared molecular identifiers were discarded instead of being binned into consensus sequences. CDR3 identification, clonotype clustering and error correction used MiTCR with a Q25 quality threshold and the strictest error-elimination algorithm. A nonparametric unseen species model with Euler transformation was used to estimate lower-bound total TCR beta diversity. TCRdb redid the processing of the public reads, applying fastp at Q25 and MiXCR, and retained in-frame beta chains. A single entry per CDR3 protein holds the most common genes and DNA from its merged rows. Clone size and V and J calls follow TCRdb, not the original study. This sample is represented by 1.5 million to 2 million distinct CDR3 sequences; approximately 39% of them were singletons. Under 25% of the sample rests with the top ten.

V is cut back by 8 bases and J by 5 bases, with 11 bases in the junction unmatched. Spanning cysteine to phenylalanine, the CDR3 consists of 13 amino acids. The kept DNA is CDR3 alone, 39 bases in frame from the first base. Looking up the germline V gene yields CDR1 SQVTM and CDR2 ANQGSEA. The chain uses TRBV29-1 and TRBJ1-1; 7 bases in the junction line up with TRBD1. The source is a human donor in good health. The sequenced material came from blood. The base sequence is TGCAGCACAGGGGTGGCCCTTGGGACTGAAGCTTTCTTT. This yields the protein CSTGVALGTEAFF. Beyond the CDR3, the reference TRBV29-1 and TRBJ1-1 genes provide the residues; the full variable domain reads: SAVISQKPSRDICQRGTSLTIQCQVDSQVTMMFWYRQQPGQSLTLIATANQGSEATYESGFVIDKFPISRPNLTFSTLTVSNMSPEDSSIYLCSTGVALGTEAFFGQGTRLTVV.